Presented here are 18 T cell receptor beta chains from one specimen sequenced in a study of tumor and adjacent non-tumor tissue in lung cancer. This sample's RNA came from whole unsorted tissue. Distant lung tissue was collected more than 3 cm away from the tumor edge. A modified ARM-PCR protocol with three rounds of nested PCR amplified TCRbeta. TCRdb re-called the multiplex PCR reads with MiXCR, one entry per CDR3 protein. The data show some 95,000 distinct CDR3 sequences, with roughly 78% seen just once and under 40% held by the top ten. The sample consisted of distant non-tumor lung tissue. The receptor set was obtained from a man between 60 and 70 years old with small cell lung cancer.

Regarding this clonotype: Because the CDR3 is missing its conserved closing phenylalanine or tryptophan, this is likely a read error. The genes are TRBV11-2 and TRBJ2-1; 9 bases line up with TRBD2. The germline V gene encodes CDR1 SGHAT and CDR2 FQNNGV. The junction had 8 bases not matched to a gene; V was cut back by 5 bases and J by 12 bases. CDR3 size: 13 residues. Here the CDR3 DNA reads TGTGCCAGCAGCCCGGCGGGGGGGAGTGGGCAGTTCTTA. This sequence encodes CASSPAGGSGQFL.

Points on this clonotype: At one end, the junction sequence differs from germline, possibly due to a read error. The V call is TRBV11-2, the J call TRBJ2-2, with 7 nucleotides matching TRBD1. From germline, CDR1 is SGHAT and CDR2 FQNNGV. The CDR3 is made up of 14 amino acids. Written as DNA, the CDR3 is TGTACCAGCCCCAGGACAGGGAACACCGGGGAGCTGTTTTTT. Its translation is CTSPRTGNTGELFF.

Of note for this clonotype: The junction departs from the called germline gene at one end, perhaps through a read error. The V gene is TRBV11-2, the J gene TRBJ2-1; D ambiguous. The CDR3 is made up of 14 amino acids. Germline-derived CDR1 and CDR2 are SGHAT and FQNNGV. CDR3 sequence (DNA): TGCGCCAGCCAGAACCGGCAGACCGACAATGAGAAGTTCTTC. It specifies CASQNRQTDNEKFF. Full variable domain (missing parts from reference TRBV11-2 and TRBJ2-1): EAGVAQSPRYKIIEKRQSVAFWCNPISGHATLYWYQQILGQGPKLLIQFQNNGVVDDSQLPKDRFSAERLKGVDSTLKIQPAKLEDSAVYLCASQNRQTDNEKFFGPGTRLTVL.

For this clonotype: A junction end diverges from the germline sequence, so it may reflect a read error. J is TRBJ2-4 and V is TRBV6-6; 15 nucleotides line up with TRBD2. Germline V gene lookup returns CDR1 MNHNY and CDR2 SVGAGI (reference sequence). This CDR3 is built from 21 residues. The CDR3 DNA follows: TGTGCTAGCGAAATATGGGTGCCGGGACTAGCGGGAGGATTAGGCAAAAACATTCAGTGCTTC. It yields the protein CASEIWVPGLAGGLGKNIQCF.

Comments on this clonotype: One junction end disagrees with the germline gene, perhaps due to a read error. This chain uses TRBV11-2 with TRBJ2-3; D is undetermined. The germline V gene has CDR1 SGHAT and CDR2 FQNNGV. The CDR3 contains 15 residues. The CDR3 nucleotides read TGTGCCAGCACCTTGTGTGGGCTTGGTACCTATACGCAGTATTTC. Residues: CASTLCGLGTYTQYF.

This chain joins TRBV9 and TRBJ2-2, with D unclear. The germline CDR1 and CDR2 sequences are SGDLS and YYNGEE. The V and J ends lost 1 base and 7 bases respectively, with 14 bases between them. The CDR3 spans 15 residues. Here the CDR3 DNA reads TGTGCCAGCAGCGTAAGGAACACCTACAGCGGGGAGCTGTTTTTT. It encodes CASSVRNTYSGELFF.

A word on this clonotype: Germline is not matched at one junction end, which may reflect a read error. This chain links TRBV5-6 with TRBJ2-5; TRBD1 matches 9 bases. The CDR3 consists of 13 residues. CDR1 is SGHDT and CDR2 is YYEEEE in the germline V gene. The CDR3 nucleotides are TGTGCCAGCGGCTCACAGGGGGCAGAGACCCAGTGCTTC. Amino acids: CASGSQGAETQCF. Full variable domain (remainder filled in from reference TRBV5-6 and TRBJ2-5): DAGVTQSPTHLIKTRGQQVTLRCSPKSGHDTVSWYQQALGQGPQFIFQYYEEEERQRGNFPDRFSGHQFPNYSSELNVNALLLGDSALYLCASGSQGAETQCFGPGTRLLVL.

The chain has TRBV5-1 and TRBJ1-1; D is uncertain. The germline V gene has CDR1 SGHRS and CDR2 YFSETQ. The CDR3 totals 13 residues. Trimming removed 1 base at V and 7 bases at J, with 11 bases between. The CDR3 region is CASSLLENCEAFF. Written as DNA, the CDR3 is TGCGCCAGCAGCTTGTTAGAGAACTGTGAAGCTTTCTTT. Variable domain in full (rest from reference TRBV5-1 and TRBJ1-1): KAGVTQTPRYLIKTRGQQVTLSCSPISGHRSVSWYQQTPGQGLQFLFEYFSETQRNKGNFPGRFSGRQFSNSRSEMNVSTLELGDSALYLCASSLLENCEAFFGQGTRLTVV.

With respect to this clonotype: Since the CDR3 does not end with the conserved phenylalanine or tryptophan, this likely comes from a read error. This chain connects TRBV4-2 to TRBJ1-6, with a weak D call TRBD1 (5 bases). The CDR3 runs to 15 residues. The germline V gene encodes CDR1 LGHNA and CDR2 YNFKEQ. Trimming took off 6 bases at V and 9 bases at J, with 18 bases between the two ends. CDR3 region: CASSHDLRGGSPLHS. CDR3 sequence (DNA): TGTGCCAGCAGTCATGATTTAAGGGGCGGTTCACCCCTCCACTCT.

Comment on this clonotype: One end of the junction is discordant with germline, which a read error may explain. The V call is TRBV5-6, the J call TRBJ1-2; no clear D. Germline V gives CDR1 SGHDT, CDR2 YYEEEE. This CDR3 has 13 residues. CDR3 nucleotides: TGTGCCAGCTGCTTGGGTGGAAACTTTGGCTACACCTTC. The encoded protein is CASCLGGNFGYTF.

Of note for this clonotype: One end of the junction fails to match germline, which may point to a read error. The rearrangement joins TRBV12-3 or TRBV12-4 to TRBJ2-2, with 10 positions matching TRBD1. CDR3 length: 15 residues. This CDR3 is CASRSTGGVHGEMFF. CDR3 coding DNA: TGTGCCAGCAGATCGACAGGGGGCGTACACGGGGAGATGTTTTTT.

A remark on this clonotype: Germline is not matched at one junction end, which may reflect a read error. The chain links TRBV12-3 or TRBV12-4 to TRBJ2-1, with 12 bases lining up with TRBD2. The length of the CDR3 is 18 residues. The CDR3 loop is CASSFGLAGRFRGNEQSF. The CDR3 nucleotides read TGTGCCAGCAGCTTCGGACTAGCGGGACGGTTCAGGGGCAATGAGCAGTCCTTC.

This clonotype was found a few times. A much larger clone differs by one base, so this may be a read error. The chain uses TRBV20-1 and TRBJ2-1; 9 nucleotides align to TRBD2. This CDR3 is built from 14 residues. V lost 5 bases to trimming and J lost 6 bases; unmatched junction nucleotides: 8. Germline V gives CDR1 DFQATT, CDR2 SNEGSKA (reference sequence). The CDR3 DNA reads as TGCAGTGCTGGGGCGGGAGGGGCGGGCAATGAGCAGTTCTTC. Its protein is CSAGAGGAGNEQFF.

Concerning this clonotype itself: This may stem from a read error, because a much larger clone lies one nucleotide away. J is TRBJ2-1 and V is TRBV20-1; TRBD2 is a possible D gene (5 bases). This CDR3 spans 15 amino acids. V lost 4 bases to trimming and J lost 8 bases, with 21 bases between them. Germline V lookup: CDR1 DFQATT, CDR2 SNEGSKA (reference sequence). The DNA of the CDR3 is TGCAGTGCTAAAACCGGGAATAGCGTTAAAGATGAGCAGTTCTTC. It codes for CSAKTGNSVKDEQFF.

With respect to this clonotype: This may be a read error: a much more frequent sequence differs by one nucleotide. The chain employs TRBV30 and TRBJ2-1; no definite D call. Germline CDR1 reads GTSNPN; CDR2 reads SVGIG (reference sequence). The V gene lost 3 bases and the J gene lost 2 bases, with 17 bases spanning the gap. The CDR3 runs 16 residues. The CDR3 protein is CAWRDRRLSTYNEQFF. The DNA of the CDR3 is TGTGCCTGGAGGGATAGAAGACTGAGCACCTACAATGAGCAGTTCTTC.

Turning to this clonotype: An end of the junction does not agree with germline; a read error may underlie this. This sequence joins TRBV11-2 and TRBJ2-5; TRBD2 matches 9 bases. There are 15 residues in the CDR3. In germline, CDR1 is SGHAT, CDR2 FQNNGV. CDR3 protein: CASSSRLAVLEVQYF. CDR3 nucleotides: TGTGCTAGCAGCTCGCGACTAGCGGTCCTAGAGGTCCAGTACTTC.

Worth noting for this clonotype: Because it lacks the conserved phenylalanine or tryptophan at the end, this CDR3 is likely a read error. The chain joins TRBV11-2 to TRBJ2-3; D remains unclear. Trimming removed 7 bases from V and 1 base from J, with 18 bases in between. Germline V gene sequence: CDR1 SGHAT, CDR2 FQNNGV. There are 16 residues in the CDR3. This chain's CDR3 is CASILVGLLRTDTQYL. For the CDR3, the DNA is TGTGCCAGCATCTTGGTAGGTCTTCTCCGCACAGATACGCAGTATCTT.

A word on this clonotype: Germline and junction disagree at one end, which may indicate a read error. V and J are TRBV6-6 and TRBJ2-3; D unresolved. Germline loops: CDR1 MNHNY, CDR2 SVGAGI (reference sequence). The CDR3 runs to 15 residues. The CDR3, as DNA: TGTGCCGGCAGTTACTCCGAGGTAGCATCAGATACGCAATATTTT. It yields the protein CAGSYSEVASDTQYF.